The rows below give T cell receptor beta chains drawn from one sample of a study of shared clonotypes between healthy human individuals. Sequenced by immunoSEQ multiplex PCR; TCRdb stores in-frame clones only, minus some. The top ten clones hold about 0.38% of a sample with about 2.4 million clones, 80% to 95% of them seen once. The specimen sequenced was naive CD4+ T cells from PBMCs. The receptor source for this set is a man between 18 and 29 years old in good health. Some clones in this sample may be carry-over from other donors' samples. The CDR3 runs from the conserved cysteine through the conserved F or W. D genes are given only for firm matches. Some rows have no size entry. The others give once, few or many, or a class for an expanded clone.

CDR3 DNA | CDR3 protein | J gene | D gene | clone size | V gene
TGCAGTGCTAGACAGTCGGAAAAACTGTTTTTT | CSARQSEKLFF | TRBJ1-4 | . | . | TRBV20-1
TGTGCCAGCAGCTCCCCAGGGGCCTACGAGCAGTACTTC | CASSSPGAYEQYF | TRBJ2-7 | . | . | TRBV7-2
TGTGCCAGCAGTTTATTAGGGATGGAGACTGAAGCTTTCTTT | CASSLLGMETEAFF | TRBJ1-1 | . | . | TRBV27
TGTGCCAGCAGCGTCCCGGGGGGACAGCGAGCGGGGTACGAGCAGTACTTC | CASSVPGGQRAGYEQYF | TRBJ2-7 | . | . | TRBV12-1
TGCGCCAGCAGCCAAGGAAGGGGGGGAAACACCATATATTTT | CASSQGRGGNTIYF | TRBJ1-3 | . | . | TRBV4-1
TGCGCCAGCAGCCAACCCGGACAGAGACAAAACATTCAGTACTTC | CASSQPGQRQNIQYF | TRBJ2-4 | . | . | TRBV4-1
TGTGCCAGCAGTTTACCGGGAAGGGATGAAAAACTGTTTTTT | CASSLPGRDEKLFF | TRBJ1-4 | . | . | TRBV28
TGTGCCAGCAGCTTAGGGTCCAGGGTGATAAACATTCAGTACTTC | CASSLGSRVINIQYF | TRBJ2-4 | . | few | TRBV7-8
TGTGCCAGCAGCTTAGAGGGTGGTGGCTACACCTTC | CASSLEGGGYTF | TRBJ1-2 | . | . | TRBV7-8
TGTGCCAGCAGCCGGGGACTAGCGGAACCCACAGATACGCAGTATTTT | CASSRGLAEPTDTQYF | TRBJ2-3 | TRBD2 | once | TRBV4-2
TGCAGCGTTGAGAGGGGGGTCGAGACCCAGTACTTC | CSVERGVETQYF | TRBJ2-5 | . | . | TRBV29-1
TGTGCCAGCAGTGGTGGGACTAGTTGGAATGAGCAGTTCTTC | CASSGGTSWNEQFF | TRBJ2-1 | TRBD2 | . | TRBV28
TGTGCCAGCATAGACCGGGACAGGGTATGGCAGCCCCAGCATTTT | CASIDRDRVWQPQHF | TRBJ1-5 | TRBD1 | . | TRBV28
TGTGCCAGTAGTACCCAGGGGGCGGGTAATGAAAAACTGTTTTTT | CASSTQGAGNEKLFF | TRBJ1-4 | TRBD1 | . | TRBV19
TGCGCCAGCAGCCCGGGACTAGCGGGAGGTGGGGAGACCCAGTACTTC | CASSPGLAGGGETQYF | TRBJ2-5 | TRBD2 | . | TRBV5-1
TGTGCCAGCAGCTTTTCCCATCCGGGGACGGGTGGGGAGCTGTTTTTT | CASSFSHPGTGGELFF | TRBJ2-2 | . | . | TRBV7-2
TGTGCCAGCTCACCTCCCCGATCGGGGGGCACAGATACGCAGTATTTT | CASSPPRSGGTDTQYF | TRBJ2-3 | . | . | TRBV18
TGTGCCAGCAGTGACCCCGGGACGGAGGCTTTCTTT | CASSDPGTEAFF | TRBJ1-1 | . | . | TRBV2
TGTGCCAGCAGCCCAGGGACTAGCGGGAGATTGGCTTACAATGAGCAGTTCTTC | CASSPGTSGRLAYNEQFF | TRBJ2-1 | TRBD2 | . | TRBV5-4
TGTGCCAGCAGTGCGACAGGGGGCGCCGGGGATACGCAGTATTTT | CASSATGGAGDTQYF | TRBJ2-3 | TRBD1 | once | TRBV28
TGTGCCAGCAGCACAATCGAAAACTATGGCTACACCTTC | CASSTIENYGYTF | TRBJ1-2 | . | . | TRBV5-4
TGTGCCAGCAGTTCTTTCAGTCCCCGGGCCTCCTACGAGCAGTACTTC | CASSSFSPRASYEQYF | TRBJ2-7 | . | . | TRBV6-5